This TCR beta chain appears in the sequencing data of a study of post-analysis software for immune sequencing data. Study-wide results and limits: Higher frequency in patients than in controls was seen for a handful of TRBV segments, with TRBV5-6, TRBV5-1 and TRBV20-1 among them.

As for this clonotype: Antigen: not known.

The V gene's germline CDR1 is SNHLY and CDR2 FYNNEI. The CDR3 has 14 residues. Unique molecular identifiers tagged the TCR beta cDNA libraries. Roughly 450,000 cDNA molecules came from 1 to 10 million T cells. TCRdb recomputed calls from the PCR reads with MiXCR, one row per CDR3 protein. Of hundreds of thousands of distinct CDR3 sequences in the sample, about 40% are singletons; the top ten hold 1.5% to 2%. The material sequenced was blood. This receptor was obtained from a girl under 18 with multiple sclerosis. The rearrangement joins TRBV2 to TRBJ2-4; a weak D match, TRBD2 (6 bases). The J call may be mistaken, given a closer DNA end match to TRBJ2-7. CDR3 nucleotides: TGTGCCACGTTGGGGGGTCTCCGGGATAGCGAGCAGTACTTC. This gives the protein CATLGGLRDSEQYF.